The 25 T cell receptor beta chains listed next were all sequenced from one sample in a study of T cell repertoires in cytomegalovirus infection. TCRdb reprocessed the reads via MiXCR and lists one record per CDR3 protein. The sample shows 900,000 to 950,000 distinct CDR3 sequences, roughly 30% of them seen only once. Antigens for these TCRs are unknown. The specimen was cultured CD8+ T cells from PBMCs, collected from culture after CMV antigen stimulation. The receptors originated from a human donor in good health (CMV status not recorded). Some clones in this sample may be carry-over from other donors' samples.

The sample holds a few counts of this clonotype. The chain is built from TRBV3-1 and TRBJ2-5; D remains ambiguous. The CDR3 consists of 16 residues. Trimming cost V 5 bases and J 4 bases, with 20 bases left between them. CDR1 is LGHDT and CDR2 is YNNKEL in the germline V gene (reference sequence). The CDR3 sequence: CASSEGRMVKGETQYF. The CDR3 nucleotides are TGTGCCAGCAGCGAAGGTCGGATGGTAAAGGGAGAGACCCAGTACTTC.

V is TRBV9 and J is TRBJ2-2; D is perhaps TRBD2 (6 bases). V lost 4 bases, J lost 2 bases, and 15 bases lay in between. Per the germline V gene, CDR1 is SGDLS and CDR2 is YYNGEE. The CDR3 is 16 amino acids. CDR3 loop: CASSPPGTSNTGELFF. The CDR3 nucleotides read TGTGCCAGCAGCCCCCCCGGGACTTCCAACACCGGGGAGCTGTTTTTT.

The chain recombines TRBV4-2 with TRBJ1-2, with unresolved D. This CDR3 has 19 residues. The V gene's germline CDR1 is LGHNA and CDR2 YNFKEQ. V dropped 1 base and J dropped 0 bases, with 21 bases sitting between them. The CDR3 coding sequence is TGTGCCAGCAGCCAAGGAGTAGAAGATTGGGCGCCCCCTAACTATGGCTACACCTTC. It encodes CASSQGVEDWAPPNYGYTF.

This clonotype appeared a few times. The V and J genes are TRBV12-3 or TRBV12-4 and TRBJ1-1; perhaps TRBD1 as D (5 bases). V was pared by 6 bases and J by 0 bases, with 11 bases between. This CDR3 has 14 residues. In nucleotides, the CDR3 is TGTGCCAGCAGCCAAGGACACTTGAACACTGAAGCTTTCTTT. Protein product: CASSQGHLNTEAFF.

This clonotype was seen a few times. The chain carries TRBV7-9 and TRBJ1-2; 9 bases line up with TRBD1. Per germline, CDR1 SEHNR and CDR2 FQNEAQ (reference sequence). V was clipped by 5 bases and J by 3 bases; unmatched bases: 4. This CDR3 region has 14 residues. The CDR3 region has the DNA TGTGCCAGCAGCCACGGGACAGGGCACTATGGCTACACCTTC. This sequence encodes CASSHGTGHYGYTF.

This clonotype was picked up many times. The chain links TRBV7-9 to TRBJ2-1, with 9 bases that match TRBD1. The V gene's germline CDR1 is SEHNR and CDR2 FQNEAQ (reference sequence). V gave up 5 bases and J gave up 5 bases; unmatched junction bases: 4. There are 14 residues in the CDR3. The DNA for the CDR3 is TGTGCCAGCAGCGATTGGACAGGGGACAATGAGCAGTTCTTC. This codes for CASSDWTGDNEQFF.

This clonotype has at least ten counts. The rearrangement joins TRBV7-9 to TRBJ2-1; perhaps TRBD2 as D (5 bases). This CDR3 region has 16 residues. Per germline, CDR1 SEHNR and CDR2 FQNEAQ (reference sequence). V was trimmed by 4 bases and J by 4 bases, leaving 17 bases between them. The CDR3 is CASSSRSGSNYNEQFF. As DNA, the CDR3 is TGTGCCAGCAGCTCCCGGTCGGGGAGTAATTACAATGAGCAGTTCTTC.

The V call is TRBV6-5, the J call TRBJ1-4; D uncertain. The CDR3 sequence is 13 residues long. Germline assignment: CDR1 MNHEY and CDR2 SVGAGI. The V end lost 7 bases, the J end lost 8 bases, and 14 bases lay between the germline ends. The CDR3 nucleotides read TGTGCCAGCACCACTCGGGGTTACGAAAAACTGTTTTTT. Translation gives CASTTRGYEKLFF.

This clonotype showed up just a few times. The rearrangement uses TRBV4-2 and TRBJ1-6; TRBD1 agrees at 7 bases. CDR3 length: 16 amino acids. The trim removed 3 bases at V and 7 bases at J, leaving 9 bases unmatched. Germline CDR1 LGHNA, CDR2 YNFKEQ. CDR3 residues: CASSQATGQTNSPLHF. CDR3 bases: TGTGCCAGCAGCCAGGCGACGGGACAGACGAATTCACCCCTCCACTTT.

A few counts support this clonotype. The chain carries TRBV11-2 and TRBJ2-1; 7 bases match TRBD1. The V segment lost 7 bases and the J segment 1 base; nucleotides outside the gene matches: 10. The CDR3 length is 16 residues. From germline, CDR1 is SGHAT and CDR2 FQNNGV. CDR3 sequence reads: CASNPWRQGSYNEQFF. CDR3 nucleotides: TGTGCCAGCAACCCGTGGCGACAGGGTTCCTACAATGAGCAGTTCTTC.

The chain has TRBV27 and TRBJ1-6; 9 bases fit TRBD1. This CDR3 spans 14 amino acids. V shed 9 bases, J shed 1 base, and the junction held 1 base outside the gene matches. CDR1 MNHEY and CDR2 SMNVEV come from the germline V gene (reference sequence). CDR3 in amino acids: CASGTGSYNSPLHF. The CDR3 DNA follows: TGTGCCAGTGGGACAGGGTCCTATAATTCACCCCTCCACTTT.

This clonotype appeared many times. V and J are TRBV7-8 and TRBJ1-3, with D possibly TRBD1 on 5 matching bases. Trimming shortened V by 0 bases and J by 4 bases, and 13 bases separated the two germline ends. CDR1 is SGHVS and CDR2 is FQNEAQ in the germline V gene. This CDR3 comprises 16 residues. For the CDR3, the DNA is TGTGCCAGCAGCTTAGCTCTTTCCGGGACGGGAAACACCATATATTTT. Encoded protein: CASSLALSGTGNTIYF.

This clonotype was picked up many times. The J gene is TRBJ2-1, the V gene TRBV7-3, with a tentative D call TRBD1 (5 bases). V was clipped by 5 bases and J by 5 bases, with 13 bases between them. The CDR3 sequence is 14 residues long. CDR1 SGHTA and CDR2 FQGTGA come from the germline V gene. CDR3 in DNA: TGTGCCAGCAGCCCTAGGGGTTTCGACAATGAGCAGTTCTTC. This gives the protein CASSPRGFDNEQFF.

At least ten counts were recorded for this clonotype. The chain employs TRBV6-2 or TRBV6-3 and TRBJ2-5; 9 bases are shared with TRBD2. The CDR3 totals 18 residues. V lost 0 bases to trimming and J lost 2 bases; unmatched junction nucleotides: 10. Germline V gives CDR1 MNHEY, CDR2 SVGEGT. The CDR3 sequence is CASSYSKEAGGPQETQYF. CDR3 coding DNA: TGTGCCAGCAGTTACTCGAAGGAGGCGGGGGGGCCTCAAGAGACCCAGTACTTC.

The chain carries TRBV4-2 and TRBJ1-1, with D possibly TRBD1 on 6 matching bases. Trimming pared 1 base from V and 1 base from J, leaving 10 bases between. Per the germline V gene, CDR1 is LGHNA and CDR2 is YNFKEQ. The CDR3 covers 15 residues. The DNA for the CDR3 is TGTGCCAGCAGCCAAGGGGGGACACAGAACACTGAAGCTTTCTTT. As protein: CASSQGGTQNTEAFF.

The V call is TRBV20-1, the J call TRBJ1-5; 7 positions match TRBD1. The CDR3 has 14 amino acids. V shed 1 base and J 7 bases; nucleotides not matched to a gene: 7. Germline CDR1 reads DFQATT; CDR2 reads SNEGSKA (reference sequence). CDR3 loop: CSARGATGDQPQHF. CDR3 nucleotides: TGCAGTGCTAGAGGGGCAACAGGGGACCAGCCCCAGCATTTT.

This chain connects TRBV6-6 to TRBJ2-5; D may be TRBD1 (6 bases). The CDR3 has 14 residues. Germline CDR1 and CDR2: MNHNY and SVGAGI (reference sequence). Trimming shortened V by 7 bases and J by 5 bases, and 17 bases separated the two germline ends. CDR3 nucleotide sequence: TGTGCCAGCACCGGGCTCCTGCAGGGGGAGACCCAGTACTTC. It codes for CASTGLLQGETQYF.

There are a few counts of this clonotype. The gene calls are TRBV5-4 and TRBJ2-3; 11 bases align to TRBD2. This CDR3 region has 20 residues. Per germline, CDR1 SGHNT and CDR2 YYREEE (reference sequence). With 1 base clipped from V and 7 bases from J, the junction kept 20 bases outside the gene matches. CDR3 region: CASSLSRQGGTSGGRHTQYF. The CDR3 DNA is TGTGCCAGCAGCTTGTCTCGCCAGGGAGGAACTAGCGGGGGCCGGCATACGCAGTATTTT.

This sequence joins TRBV13 and TRBJ2-1, with 8 bases identical to TRBD1. V trimming: 0 bases; J trimming: 6 bases; junction bases outside the gene matches: 4. CDR1 is PRHDT, CDR2 FYEKMQ, per germline (reference sequence). The length of the CDR3 is 15 residues. CDR3 loop: CASSLGTGVFNEQFF. CDR3 in DNA: TGTGCCAGCAGCTTAGGGACAGGGGTTTTCAATGAGCAGTTCTTC.

This clonotype has just a few counts. This chain uses TRBV7-9 with TRBJ2-1, with TRBD2 matching over 10 bases. The junction had 6 bases not matched to a gene; V was cut back by 4 bases and J by 0 bases. The CDR3 has 17 residues. Germline assignment: CDR1 SEHNR and CDR2 FQNEAQ (reference sequence). The CDR3 nucleotides read TGTGCCAGCAGCTCTCTAGCGGGGGACCGCTCCTACAATGAGCAGTTCTTC. This encodes CASSSLAGDRSYNEQFF. Supplemented by reference TRBV7-9 and TRBJ2-1, the full variable domain reads DTGVSQNPRHKITKRGQNVTFRCDPISEHNRLYWYRQTLGQGPEFLTYFQNEAQLEKSRLLSDRFSAERPKGSFSTLEIQRTEQGDSAMYLCASSSLAGDRSYNEQFFGPGTRLTVL.

This chain joins TRBV6-5 and TRBJ1-2; no clear D gene. The V end lost 1 base, the J end lost 1 base, and 7 bases lay between the germline ends. The germline V gene has CDR1 MNHEY and CDR2 SVGAGI. There are 14 residues in the CDR3. CDR3 amino acids: CASSYYSGNYGYTF. The CDR3 DNA reads as TGTGCCAGCAGTTACTACAGCGGTAACTATGGCTACACCTTC.

This clonotype was recorded at least ten times. The rearrangement links TRBV7-6 to TRBJ1-1, with unresolved D. The CDR3 is made up of 14 amino acids. The germline V gene has CDR1 SGHVS and CDR2 FNYEAQ. V was clipped by 2 bases and J by 1 base, with 8 bases between them. The CDR3 spells CASSLLDPNTEAFF. For the CDR3, the DNA is TGTGCCAGCAGCTTATTGGACCCGAACACTGAAGCTTTCTTT.

This clonotype was seen a few times. The chain has TRBV12-3 or TRBV12-4 and TRBJ2-1, with 8 positions matching TRBD2. The trim removed 1 base at V and 0 bases at J, leaving 2 bases unmatched. This CDR3 has 16 amino acids. The chain's CDR3 is CASSLGLANSYNEQFF. The CDR3 coding sequence is TGTGCCAGCAGTTTAGGACTAGCGAACTCCTACAATGAGCAGTTCTTC.

The genes are TRBV14 and TRBJ2-7, with D possibly TRBD1 on 6 matching bases. Germline V CDR1 and CDR2: SGHDN, FVKESK. V was trimmed by 3 bases and J by 2 bases, leaving 11 bases between them. The CDR3 loop spans 14 amino acids. DNA of the CDR3: TGTGCCAGCAGCCACTGGACAGTAACCTACGAGCAGTACTTC. It codes for CASSHWTVTYEQYF.

At least ten counts were recorded for this clonotype. The chain combines TRBV7-2 with TRBJ2-5; the match to TRBD2 covers 13 bases. The CDR3 sequence is 17 residues long. CDR1 and CDR2 (germline): SGHTA, FQGNSA. With 7 bases clipped from V and 2 bases from J, the junction kept 10 bases outside the gene matches. For the CDR3, the DNA is TGTGCCAGCACAGGACTAGCGGGGGCCCTACCTCAAGAGACCCAGTACTTC. Its translation is CASTGLAGALPQETQYF.